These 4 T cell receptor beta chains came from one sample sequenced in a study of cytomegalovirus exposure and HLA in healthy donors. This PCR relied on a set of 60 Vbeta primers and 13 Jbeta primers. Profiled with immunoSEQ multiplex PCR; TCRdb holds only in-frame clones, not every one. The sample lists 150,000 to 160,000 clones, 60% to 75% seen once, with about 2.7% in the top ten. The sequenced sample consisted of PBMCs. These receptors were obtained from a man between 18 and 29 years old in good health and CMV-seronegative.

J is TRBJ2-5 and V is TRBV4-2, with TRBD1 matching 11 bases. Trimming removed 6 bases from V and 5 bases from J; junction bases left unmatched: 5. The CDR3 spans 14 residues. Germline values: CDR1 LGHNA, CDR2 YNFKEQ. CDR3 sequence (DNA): TGTGCCAGCAGACAGGGACAGGGGGGGGAGACCCAGTACTTC. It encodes CASRQGQGGETQYF.

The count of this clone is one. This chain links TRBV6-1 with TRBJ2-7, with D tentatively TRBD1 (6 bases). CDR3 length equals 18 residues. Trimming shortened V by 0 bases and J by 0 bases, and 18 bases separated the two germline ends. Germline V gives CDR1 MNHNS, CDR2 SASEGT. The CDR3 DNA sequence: TGTGCCAGCAGTGAAGCGATACTTGGGGGCCCAAGCTCCTACGAGCAGTACGTC. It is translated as CASSEAILGGPSSYEQYV.

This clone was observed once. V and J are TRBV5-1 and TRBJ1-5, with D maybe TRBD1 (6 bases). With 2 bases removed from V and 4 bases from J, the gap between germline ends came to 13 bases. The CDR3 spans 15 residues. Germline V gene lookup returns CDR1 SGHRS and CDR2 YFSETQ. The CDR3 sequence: CASSLGAQGNQPQHF. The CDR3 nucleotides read TGCGCCAGCAGCTTAGGTGCACAGGGAAATCAGCCCCAGCATTTT.

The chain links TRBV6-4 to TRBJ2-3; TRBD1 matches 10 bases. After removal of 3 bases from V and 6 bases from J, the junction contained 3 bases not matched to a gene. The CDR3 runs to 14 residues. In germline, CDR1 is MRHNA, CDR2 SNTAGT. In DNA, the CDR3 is TGTGCCAGCAGTGAGGGACAGGGGAGCGATACGCAGTATTTT. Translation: CASSEGQGSDTQYF.